This T cell receptor beta chain appears in the sequencing data of a study of cytomegalovirus exposure and HLA in healthy donors. Remarks on this clone: What it binds is unknown.

Overall study results and limits: It was approximately 150 TCR beta chains that were listed as cytomegalovirus-associated. For most TCR sequences rarity was the rule, although some public TCRs occurred in many donors. Using the classifier, cytomegalovirus status was reportedly diagnosed with high specificity and sensitivity.

Per the germline V gene, CDR1 is SGDLS and CDR2 is YYNGEE. The V gene lost 0 bases and the J gene lost 2 bases, with 7 bases spanning the gap. This CDR3 comprises 14 residues. Clones were sequenced by immunoSEQ multiplex PCR, and TCRdb holds only the in-frame ones, with some missing. The table records 97,000 or so clones, approximately 88% of them present only once. This receptor was identified in a woman in her twenties or thirties in good health and CMV-seronegative. The sequenced sample consisted of PBMCs. V gene TRBV9 combines with J gene TRBJ2-3, with D possibly matching TRBD1 (6 bases). CDR3: CASSVGDNTDTQYF. In DNA form, the CDR3 reads TGTGCCAGCAGCGTAGGGGACAACACAGATACGCAGTATTTT.